Listed below are T cell receptor beta chains from one sample, sequenced in a study of blood T cell repertoires in COVID-19. Repertoires were generated with immunoSEQ multiplex PCR, while TCRdb's copy carries only in-frame clones and drops some. Among roughly 340,000 clones listed, about nine tenths were seen once. Material for sequencing was peripheral blood. The receptor set was obtained from a woman aged 45-59 years with COVID-19, enrolled during active disease. Each CDR3 is given without its conserved first and last residue. The D gene is left open where the match is weak. Size tells how often a clone was seen (once, few, many) or the class of an expanded clone, and some rows leave it out.

clone_size v_call d_call cdr3_aa
NA TRBV5-5 NA ASRGGQSTEAF
NA TRBV4-1 NA ASSHPVAGLNGYT
few TRBV6-5 TRBD1 AVRPAGQVAEAF
NA TRBV3-1/TRBV3-2 NA ASSQETRDGTSDGYT
NA TRBV20-1 NA SASLPAEQF
NA TRBV5-1 TRBD2 ASSLFTSGIGDTQY
NA TRBV5-1 TRBD1 ASSSGGQGVGEQF
NA TRBV6-5 TRBD1 AGSRQGRTDTQY
NA TRBV29-1 TRBD2 SVGWTSGSYEQY
NA TRBV5-1 NA ASSSTGRDTDTQY
NA TRBV3-1/TRBV3-2 NA ASRYGTAGNTEAF
NA TRBV25-1 NA ASSESYNRVPSTDTQY
NA TRBV6-2/TRBV6-3 TRBD2 ASSSWTSGTYEQY
NA TRBV11-1 TRBD2 ASRGLAGGFTGELF
NA TRBV4-2 NA ASSQAYTQY
NA TRBV18 TRBD1 ASYQGTGGIGELF
NA TRBV5-4 TRBD1 ASSIPGQGAGGYT
NA TRBV29-1 TRBD1 SVEDRLTGGPDTQY
NA TRBV6-5 TRBD2 ASSQSGSYNEQF
NA TRBV27 NA ASSLLSGLDNEQF
NA TRBV13 NA ASSSTVSEQF
NA TRBV29-1 TRBD1 SVPRTGDYGYT
NA TRBV5-1 NA ASSLVSSGSGDTQY
NA TRBV4-2 TRBD1 ASSQVTVGDSALSYGYT
few TRBV9 NA ASKPAVNTEAF
NA TRBV7-2 NA ASSLPGIYEQY
NA TRBV30 NA AWTEGGIRGYT
NA TRBV4-1 TRBD1 ASSQDLSVVDRVHPGYT
NA TRBV27 TRBD1 ARKTGTDYGYT
NA TRBV11-2 TRBD1 ASSRDRGTGELF
once TRBV23-1 TRBD2 ASSHPPGLEGRTDTQY
NA TRBV7-2 TRBD1 ASRRQGVSSTDTQY
NA TRBV7-8 NA ASSPRESSYNEQF
NA TRBV5-1 NA ASSLDVSGGRGYT
NA TRBV5-1 NA ASSIRGHTEAF
NA TRBV7-2 NA ASSRVVQETQY